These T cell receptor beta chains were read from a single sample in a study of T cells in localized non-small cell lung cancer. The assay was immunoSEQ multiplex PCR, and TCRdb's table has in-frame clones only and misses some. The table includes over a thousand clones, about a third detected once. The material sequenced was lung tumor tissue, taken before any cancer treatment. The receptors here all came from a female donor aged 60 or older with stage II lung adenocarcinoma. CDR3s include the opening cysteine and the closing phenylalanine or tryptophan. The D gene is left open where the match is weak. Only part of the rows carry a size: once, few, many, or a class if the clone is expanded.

DNA: TGTGCCAGCAGCCGGCTCGGGGGGCGGTCAGATACGCAGTATTTT
CDR3: CASSRLGGRSDTQYF
J: TRBJ2-3
size: few
D: .
V: TRBV11-3

DNA: TGTGCCAGCAGCGGCCTGGGGGGCCGAACTAATAAAAAACTGTTTTTT
CDR3: CASSGLGGRTNKKLFF
J: TRBJ1-4
size: few
D: .
V: TRBV11-3

DNA: TGTGCCATCAGTCAGGGTAGCGGAGACCCGCAGTTCTTC
CDR3: CAISQGSGDPQFF
J: TRBJ2-1
size: few
D: .
V: TRBV6-8

DNA: TGTGCCAGCAGCGCCAGCGGTTCCTACGAGCAGTACTTC
CDR3: CASSASGSYEQYF
J: TRBJ2-7
size: large
D: .
V: TRBV9

DNA: TGTGCCAGCACCTGGATTGAACGGGGGGATGAGCAGTTCTTC
CDR3: CASTWIERGDEQFF
J: TRBJ2-1
size: .
D: TRBD2
V: TRBV28

DNA: TGCGCCAGCAGCCGAGGGACAGACGCAATATACGAGCAGTACTTC
CDR3: CASSRGTDAIYEQYF
J: TRBJ2-7
size: few
D: .
V: TRBV1

DNA: TGTGCCAGCAGCTCACCCCTCGGGATTTGCTCTGGAAACACCATATATTTT
CDR3: CASSSPLGICSGNTIYF
J: TRBJ1-3
size: .
D: .
V: TRBV11-3

DNA: TGCGCCAGCAGCTTGGGTACCGGGAGGGCCACAGATATGCAGTATTTT
CDR3: CASSLGTGRATDMQYF
J: TRBJ2-3
size: .
D: TRBD2
V: TRBV5-1

DNA: TGTGCCAGCAAGCGGACAGGGGGCTACGAGCAGTACTTC
CDR3: CASKRTGGYEQYF
J: TRBJ2-7
size: .
D: TRBD1
V: TRBV28

DNA: TGTGCCAGCAGCGGACGAAGTTTACAGGGCATCACTTACGAGCAGTACTTC
CDR3: CASSGRSLQGITYEQYF
J: TRBJ2-7
size: .
D: .
V: TRBV14

DNA: TGTGCCAGCAGTATTAGTCGACAGGGAGCTGAAGCTTTCTTT
CDR3: CASSISRQGAEAFF
J: TRBJ1-1
size: medium-sized
D: TRBD1
V: TRBV6-8